This is a list of T cell receptor beta chains from one sample in a study of blood T cell repertoires in COVID-19. TCRdb keeps only in-frame clones here, not all; method: immunoSEQ multiplex PCR. The sample yields more than 40,000 clones, over 70% seen once. Sequencing was carried out using peripheral blood. All receptors come from a human donor in a cohort sampled during active COVID-19. Both conserved end residues are part of each CDR3. D genes are given only for firm matches. Clone size appears in some rows only: once, few, many, or a class for an expanded clone.

size,D,V,J,CDR3,DNA
-,TRBD1,TRBV4-2,TRBJ1-3,CASRNRGESGNTIYF,TGTGCCAGCAGGAACAGGGGGGAATCTGGAAACACCATATATTTT
-,-,TRBV20-1,TRBJ1-5,CSASIPQGGQPQHF,TGCAGTGCTAGTATCCCTCAGGGTGGTCAGCCCCAGCATTTT
-,-,TRBV30,TRBJ2-2,CAWGTGVGVTGELFF,TGTGCCTGGGGTACCGGTGTGGGAGTTACCGGGGAGCTGTTTTTT
few,-,TRBV12-3/TRBV12-4,TRBJ1-5,CASGEGESQPQHF,TGTGCCAGCGGGGAGGGTGAGAGCCAGCCCCAGCATTTT
medium-sized,TRBD2,TRBV6-1,TRBJ2-7,CASSESGDYLVGEQYF,TGTGCCAGCAGTGAAAGTGGGGACTACTTGGTTGGCGAGCAGTACTTC
-,TRBD1,TRBV24-1,TRBJ1-1,CATPLTTGLGENTEAFF,TGTGCCACACCCCTCACGACAGGGCTGGGAGAAAACACTGAAGCTTTCTTT
-,TRBD1,TRBV2,TRBJ2-7,CASSLDRGGEQYF,TGTGCCAGCAGTTTGGACAGGGGCGGCGAGCAGTACTTC
-,-,TRBV7-8,TRBJ1-2,CASSFVSGGYTF,TGTGCCAGCAGCTTCGTCAGCGGTGGCTACACCTTC
-,TRBD1,TRBV6-2/TRBV6-3,TRBJ2-2,CASSSQGDTGELFF,TGTGCCAGCAGTTCCCAGGGGGACACCGGGGAGCTGTTTTTT
-,-,TRBV7-6,TRBJ2-6,CASSSTNPNSGANVLTF,TGTGCCAGCAGCTCCACTAACCCCAACTCTGGGGCCAACGTCCTGACTTTC
once,TRBD1,TRBV10-1,TRBJ2-7,CASSRGTGVDEQYF,TGCGCCAGCAGTCGCGGGACAGGGGTCGACGAGCAGTACTTC
-,TRBD2,TRBV7-9,TRBJ2-7,CASSPAGYEQYF,TGTGCCAGCAGCCCAGCGGGGTACGAGCAGTACTTC
-,TRBD2,TRBV6-5,TRBJ2-7,CASSSRDYQNYEQYF,TGTGCCAGCAGTTCCCGGGACTATCAAAACTACGAGCAGTACTTC
-,-,TRBV21-1,TRBJ2-6,CASSNNKGRLANVLTF,TGTGCCAGCAGCAATAATAAGGGGCGCCTGGCCAACGTCCTGACTTTC
-,TRBD1,TRBV28,TRBJ1-1,CASSYQYRGGYTEAFF,TGTGCCAGCAGTTACCAATACAGGGGGGGCTACACTGAAGCTTTCTTT
-,TRBD1,TRBV10-2,TRBJ1-6,CASSEQGARSPLHF,TGCGCCAGCAGTGAACAGGGGGCTAGATCACCCCTCCACTTT
-,-,TRBV7-3,TRBJ2-1,CASSLTSNSGLVEQFF,TGTGCCAGCAGCTTAACGAGCAATAGCGGCCTCGTTGAGCAGTTCTTC
-,TRBD2,TRBV7-6,TRBJ2-7,CASSQGTSGPHEQYF,TGTGCCAGCAGCCAAGGGACTAGCGGACCTCACGAGCAGTACTTC
-,TRBD2,TRBV3-1/TRBV3-2,TRBJ2-5,CATRTSGRGRETQYF,TGTGCCACTAGGACTAGCGGGAGAGGGAGAGAGACCCAGTACTTC
few,-,TRBV7-2,TRBJ2-7,CASSLERYEQYF,TGTGCCAGCAGCTTAGAACGGTACGAGCAGTACTTC
-,-,TRBV6-6,TRBJ1-1,CASSYSDISEAFF,TGTGCCAGCAGTTACTCGGACATTTCTGAAGCTTTCTTT
-,TRBD1,TRBV28,TRBJ2-7,CASSPTGGSSYEQYF,TGTGCCAGCAGTCCTACAGGGGGCTCATCCTACGAGCAGTACTTC
-,TRBD1,TRBV27,TRBJ1-4,CASSLQGATNEKLFF,TGTGCCAGCAGTCTACAGGGGGCAACTAATGAAAAACTGTTTTTT
-,TRBD1,TRBV7-9,TRBJ2-7,CASSPQQGVFSYEQYF,TGTGCCAGCAGCCCTCAACAGGGGGTTTTTTCCTACGAGCAGTACTTC
-,TRBD2,TRBV19,TRBJ2-3,CASSMTREGRGKDTQYF,TGTGCCAGTAGTATGACGCGGGAGGGCCGGGGGAAGGATACGCAGTATTTT
-,TRBD2,TRBV7-9,TRBJ2-3,CASSFTEFLAGGTDTQYF,TGTGCCAGCAGCTTCACCGAGTTCCTGGCGGGGGGCACAGATACGCAGTATTTT
-,-,TRBV27,TRBJ2-1,CASSTPGLSYNEQFF,TGTGCCAGCAGTACCCCCGGACTATCATACAATGAGCAGTTCTTC
-,-,TRBV7-6,TRBJ1-1,CASSLRVGTEAFF,TGTGCCAGCAGCTTGAGGGTAGGCACTGAAGCTTTCTTT
-,-,TRBV18,TRBJ1-6,CASSPSGFGNSSLHF,TGTGCCAGCTCACCAAGCGGGTTTGGTAATTCATCCCTCCACTTT
-,TRBD2,TRBV6-4,TRBJ2-1,CASSDSGSGSSVSYNEQFF,TGTGCCAGCAGTGACTCTGGTAGCGGGAGTTCCGTGTCCTACAATGAGCAGTTCTTC
-,TRBD2,TRBV7-2,TRBJ2-1,CASTPTSRYNEQFF,TGTGCCAGCACCCCGACTAGCAGATACAATGAGCAGTTCTTC
-,-,TRBV6-2/TRBV6-3,TRBJ2-7,CASSYDSSAYSYEQYF,TGTGCCAGCAGTTATGATTCAAGCGCCTACTCCTACGAGCAGTACTTC
-,TRBD1,TRBV7-3,TRBJ1-2,CASSPGTGYGYTF,TGTGCCAGCAGCCCGGGGACAGGGTACGGCTACACCTTC
-,-,TRBV27,TRBJ2-7,CASRQGLGYEQYF,TGTGCCAGCAGGCAGGGCCTTGGATACGAGCAGTACTTC
-,-,TRBV2,TRBJ1-1,CASSARQMNTEAFF,TGTGCCAGCAGTGCCCGACAGATGAACACTGAAGCTTTCTTT
-,-,TRBV18,TRBJ1-2,CASSRPGSDYGYTF,TGTGCCAGCTCACGTCCCGGGTCGGACTATGGCTACACCTTC
-,TRBD2,TRBV6-2/TRBV6-3,TRBJ2-1,CASSYLAGDQFF,TGTGCCAGCAGTTACCTAGCGGGGGACCAGTTCTTC
-,TRBD1,TRBV29-1,TRBJ1-2,CSASTGSGYTF,TGCAGCGCCTCGACAGGGAGCGGCTACACCTTC
-,TRBD2,TRBV5-4,TRBJ2-7,CASSLAGRGGNEQCF,TGTGCCAGCAGCTTGGCCGGTCGGGGGGGCAACGAGCAGTGCTTC
-,TRBD1,TRBV28,TRBJ2-4,CASSLEGTVKNIQYF,TGTGCCAGCAGTTTAGAGGGGACAGTCAAAAACATTCAGTACTTC
-,-,TRBV13,TRBJ1-5,CASSSQGSNQPQHF,TGTGCCAGCAGCTCCCAGGGGAGCAATCAGCCCCAGCATTTT
-,TRBD2,TRBV6-2/TRBV6-3,TRBJ2-7,CASSPFAGGDYEQYF,TGTGCCAGCAGCCCCTTTGCGGGGGGTGACTACGAGCAGTACTTC
-,TRBD2,TRBV27,TRBJ2-2,CASTRLAGGTGELFF,TGTGCCAGCACCCGACTAGCGGGGGGCACCGGGGAGCTGTTTTTT
-,-,TRBV2,TRBJ2-7,CASSEIFKQTYEQYF,TGTGCCAGCAGTGAAATATTTAAGCAAACCTACGAGCAGTACTTC
-,-,TRBV27,TRBJ1-3,CASSPTGASSGNTIYF,TGTGCCAGCAGTCCCACAGGAGCCAGCTCTGGAAACACCATATATTTT
-,-,TRBV5-6,TRBJ2-7,CASSLDNYEQYF,TGTGCCAGCAGCTTAGACAATTACGAGCAGTACTTC
few,-,TRBV11-2,TRBJ2-1,CASSLEPGNEQFF,TGTGCCAGCAGCTTAGAGCCGGGTAATGAGCAGTTCTTC
-,TRBD2,TRBV5-1,TRBJ2-7,CASSLAGGKYEQYF,TGCGCCAGCAGCTTGGCGGGAGGGAAGTACGAGCAGTACTTC